This T cell receptor (beta chain) derives from a study of T cell changes during pregnancy in multiple sclerosis (dated by TCRdb to the late 2010s). Describing the broader study: In women with multiple sclerosis, the researchers looked at how the T cell repertoire shifted as pregnancy progressed.

The junction carries 15 bases between V and J, which are trimmed by 6 bases and 5 bases respectively. CDR1 and CDR2 (SGHNT, YYREEE) derive from the germline V gene (reference sequence). The CDR3 numbers 15 residues from cysteine through phenylalanine. Only CDR3 DNA remains: 45 bases, in frame from the first base. Library prep was done by the immunoSEQ multiplex PCR assay. TCRdb took over this immuneACCESS table, retaining in-frame rearrangements with V and J assigned. Such tables are incomplete; in checked studies, under half of the missing clones stem from an unresolved V gene, and the remainder is unexplained. This sample is represented by fewer than 110,000 clones; around 94% of them were singletons. The ten largest clones capture 0.8% to 1% of the sample. In regard to this clone: The antigen it recognizes is unknown. No per-base quality is available; no much larger clone lies one base away.

The rearrangement combines TRBV5-4 with TRBJ1-6, and perhaps TRBD1 as D gene, on 6 matching bases. The source material was peripheral blood, sampled after pregnancy. The TCR sequence derives from a female donor with multiple sclerosis, enrolled in a pregnancy study. The CDR3 region: CASTRDTGNNSPLHF. At the DNA level, the sequence is TGTGCCAGCACCCGGGACACGGGTAATAATTCACCCCTCCACTTT.